Presented here are 18 T cell receptor beta chains from one specimen sequenced in a study of blood T cell repertoires in COVID-19. Sequencing used immunoSEQ multiplex PCR; TCRdb keeps in-frame clones, though not all of them. The sample records about 170,000 clones, 82% being singletons. Specimen: peripheral blood. These receptors were taken from a woman aged 40 to 55 with COVID-19, enrolled during active disease.

The chain carries TRBV12-3 or TRBV12-4 and TRBJ1-5, with TRBD1 as a possible D gene (6 bases). The CDR3 totals 13 residues. The V and J ends lost 3 bases and 8 bases respectively, with 11 bases between them. CDR3 region: CASSFRGGEPQHF. DNA for the CDR3: TGTGCCAGCAGTTTCAGGGGTGGAGAGCCCCAGCATTTT.

The chain joins TRBV3-1 (or the pseudogene TRBV3-2) to TRBJ1-2; D remains unclear. The CDR3 covers 13 residues. V shed 1 base and J shed 4 bases, with 7 bases lying between them. CDR1 and CDR2 from the germline V gene are LGHDT and YNNKEL (reference sequence). CDR3 protein: CASSQVQLYGYTF. Here the CDR3 DNA reads TGTGCCAGCAGCCAAGTGCAACTCTATGGCTACACCTTC.

V usage is TRBV14 and J usage is TRBJ2-2; the D is unclear. Germline V gene sequence: CDR1 SGHDN, CDR2 FVKESK. With 1 base removed from V and 4 bases from J, the gap between germline ends came to 7 bases. This CDR3 is built from 14 residues. This CDR3 is CASSQVGGTGELFF. The CDR3, as DNA: TGTGCCAGCAGCCAAGTTGGCGGCACCGGGGAGCTGTTTTTT. The full variable domain, its missing parts supplied by reference TRBV14 and TRBJ2-2, is EAGVTQFPSHSVIEKGQTVTLRCDPISGHDNLYWYRRVMGKEIKFLLHFVKESKQDESGMPNNRFLAERTGGTYSTLKVQPAELEDSGVYFCASSQVGGTGELFFGEGSRLTVL.

The chain employs TRBV27 and TRBJ1-2, with TRBD1 matching over 9 bases. Germline assignment: CDR1 MNHEY and CDR2 SMNVEV (reference sequence). V lost 6 bases and J lost 4; bases outside the gene matches: 9. This CDR3 is built from 15 residues. CDR3 region: CASRDSGTGTYGYTF. CDR3 DNA sequence: TGTGCCAGCAGAGATTCCGGGACAGGGACCTATGGCTACACCTTC.

This chain joins TRBV9 and TRBJ1-2, with D perhaps matching TRBD1 (5 bases). The V gene's germline CDR1 is SGDLS and CDR2 YYNGEE. Trimming shortened V by 0 bases and J by 7 bases, and 10 bases separated the two germline ends. CDR3 length equals 13 residues. For the CDR3, the DNA is TGTGCCAGCAGCGTAGTAGTCGGGGGTGGCTACACCTTC. Translated: CASSVVVGGGYTF.

The chain uses TRBV5-1 and TRBJ2-2, with 7 bases matching TRBD1. The V gene end was trimmed by 4 bases and the J gene end by 2 bases; junction bases not matched to a gene: 5. The CDR3 length is 15 residues. Germline V gene sequence: CDR1 SGHRS, CDR2 YFSETQ. CDR3 coding DNA: TGCGCCAGCAGCCCGGGGACAGCTAACACCGGGGAGCTGTTTTTT. Protein: CASSPGTANTGELFF.

This clone was recorded a few times. This chain joins TRBV28 and TRBJ2-7, with TRBD1 matching over 8 bases. CDR1 is MDHEN and CDR2 is SYDVKM in the germline V gene. The CDR3 spans 14 residues. V dropped 7 bases and J dropped 6; count of bases not matched to a gene: 11. Written as DNA, the CDR3 is TGTGCCAGCAATTGGGACAGGTTTTCATCCGAGCAGTACTTC. Amino acids: CASNWDRFSSEQYF.

The chain couples TRBV19 to TRBJ1-1, with a tentative D call TRBD1 (6 bases). In germline, CDR1 is LNHDA, CDR2 SQIVND (reference sequence). CDR3 length: 13 amino acids. Trimming stripped 4 bases from V and 9 bases from J, with 15 bases between. CDR3 bases: TGTGCCAGTAGTAATACAGGGACAAGAAAAGCTTTCTTT. Its protein product is CASSNTGTRKAFF.

The genes are TRBV7-9 and TRBJ1-3; TRBD1 matches 7 bases. The germline V gene has CDR1 SEHNR and CDR2 FQNEAQ (reference sequence). Losses at the gene ends were 4 bases for V and 3 bases for J; bases not matched to a gene: 3. The CDR3 is made up of 14 amino acids. CDR3 protein: CASSYRGVGNTIYF. CDR3 sequence (DNA): TGTGCCAGCAGCTACAGGGGAGTTGGAAACACCATATATTTT.

V gene TRBV28 combines with J gene TRBJ2-5; weak D call: TRBD2 (6 bases). The CDR3 length is 12 residues. Germline-derived CDR1 and CDR2 are MDHEN and SYDVKM. The CDR3 loop reads CASSGSRETQYF. CDR3 sequence (DNA): TGTGCGTCGTCCGGGAGTCGAGAGACCCAGTACTTC.

The chain joins TRBV3-1 (or the pseudogene TRBV3-2) to TRBJ1-3; D gene unclear. Per germline, CDR1 LGHDT and CDR2 YNNKEL (reference sequence). Trimming cost V 7 bases and J 3 bases, with 7 bases left between them. The CDR3 contains 12 residues. This CDR3 reads CASNGDGNTIYF. The CDR3 DNA reads as TGTGCCAGCAACGGAGATGGAAACACCATATATTTT.

The V call is TRBV5-1, the J call TRBJ2-3; the D is unclear. The germline V and J ends were trimmed by 2 bases and 1 base, with 5 bases remaining between them. The CDR3 runs to 13 residues. Looked up from germline, CDR1 is SGHRS and CDR2 is YFSETQ. The CDR3 nucleotides are TGCGCCAGCAGCTTCCAGGGCACAGATACGCAGTATTTT. Its translation: CASSFQGTDTQYF.

This chain connects TRBV5-1 to TRBJ2-7, with 12 bases fitting TRBD2. CDR1 is SGHRS, CDR2 YFSETQ, per germline. This CDR3 spans 15 amino acids. The V and J ends lost 4 bases and 4 bases, in that order; junction bases with no gene match: 6. The DNA for the CDR3 is TGCGCCAGCAGCCCCGGACTAGCGGGGCCATACGAGCAGTACTTC. This sequence encodes CASSPGLAGPYEQYF.

A few counts support this clone. This chain connects TRBV6-2 or TRBV6-3 to TRBJ2-7, with 12 bases lining up with TRBD1. Germline assignment: CDR1 MNHEY and CDR2 SVGEGT. The CDR3 runs 14 residues. The J segment lost 2 bases and the V segment lost 6 bases, leaving 2 bases of the junction unmatched. CDR3 nucleotides: TGTGCCAGCAGCGGGACAGGGGGCGCCTACGAGCAGTACGTC. Amino acid sequence: CASSGTGGAYEQYV.

The chain is built from TRBV19 and TRBJ2-7; 8 bases map to TRBD1. The CDR3 length is 14 residues. V trimming: 6 bases; J trimming: 2 bases; junction bases outside the gene matches: 6. Germline V gene data show CDR1 as LNHDA and CDR2 as SQIVND (reference sequence). CDR3 residues: CASSDRGQPYEQYF. The CDR3 DNA reads TGTGCCAGTAGCGACAGGGGCCAACCCTACGAGCAGTACTTC.

V usage is TRBV5-1 and J usage is TRBJ2-2, with TRBD1 matching 7 bases. CDR1 is SGHRS, CDR2 YFSETQ, per germline. After removal of 6 bases from V and 7 bases from J, the junction contained 12 bases not matched to a gene. The CDR3 runs 15 residues. The CDR3: CASTETGAVGGELFF. CDR3 DNA: TGCGCCAGCACCGAAACAGGGGCGGTTGGCGGGGAGCTGTTTTTT.

This sequence joins TRBV19 and TRBJ2-2, with D possibly TRBD1 on 5 matching bases. Germline V lookup: CDR1 LNHDA, CDR2 SQIVND (reference sequence). The CDR3 loop spans 16 amino acids. Trimming shortened V by 5 bases and J by 1 base, and 14 bases separated the two germline ends. CDR3 sequence (DNA): TGTGCCAGTAGTCCGCGGCGGACAATGAACACCGGGGAGCTGTTTTTT. This encodes CASSPRRTMNTGELFF.

V gene TRBV19 combines with J gene TRBJ1-2; 9 nucleotides agree with TRBD1. Germline assignment: CDR1 LNHDA and CDR2 SQIVND (reference sequence). V was pared by 6 bases and J by 0 bases, with 5 bases of the junction left unmatched. This CDR3 is 15 amino acids long. CDR3 sequence: CASSTQGASNYGYTF. DNA for the CDR3: TGTGCCAGTAGCACACAGGGGGCTTCTAACTATGGCTACACCTTC.